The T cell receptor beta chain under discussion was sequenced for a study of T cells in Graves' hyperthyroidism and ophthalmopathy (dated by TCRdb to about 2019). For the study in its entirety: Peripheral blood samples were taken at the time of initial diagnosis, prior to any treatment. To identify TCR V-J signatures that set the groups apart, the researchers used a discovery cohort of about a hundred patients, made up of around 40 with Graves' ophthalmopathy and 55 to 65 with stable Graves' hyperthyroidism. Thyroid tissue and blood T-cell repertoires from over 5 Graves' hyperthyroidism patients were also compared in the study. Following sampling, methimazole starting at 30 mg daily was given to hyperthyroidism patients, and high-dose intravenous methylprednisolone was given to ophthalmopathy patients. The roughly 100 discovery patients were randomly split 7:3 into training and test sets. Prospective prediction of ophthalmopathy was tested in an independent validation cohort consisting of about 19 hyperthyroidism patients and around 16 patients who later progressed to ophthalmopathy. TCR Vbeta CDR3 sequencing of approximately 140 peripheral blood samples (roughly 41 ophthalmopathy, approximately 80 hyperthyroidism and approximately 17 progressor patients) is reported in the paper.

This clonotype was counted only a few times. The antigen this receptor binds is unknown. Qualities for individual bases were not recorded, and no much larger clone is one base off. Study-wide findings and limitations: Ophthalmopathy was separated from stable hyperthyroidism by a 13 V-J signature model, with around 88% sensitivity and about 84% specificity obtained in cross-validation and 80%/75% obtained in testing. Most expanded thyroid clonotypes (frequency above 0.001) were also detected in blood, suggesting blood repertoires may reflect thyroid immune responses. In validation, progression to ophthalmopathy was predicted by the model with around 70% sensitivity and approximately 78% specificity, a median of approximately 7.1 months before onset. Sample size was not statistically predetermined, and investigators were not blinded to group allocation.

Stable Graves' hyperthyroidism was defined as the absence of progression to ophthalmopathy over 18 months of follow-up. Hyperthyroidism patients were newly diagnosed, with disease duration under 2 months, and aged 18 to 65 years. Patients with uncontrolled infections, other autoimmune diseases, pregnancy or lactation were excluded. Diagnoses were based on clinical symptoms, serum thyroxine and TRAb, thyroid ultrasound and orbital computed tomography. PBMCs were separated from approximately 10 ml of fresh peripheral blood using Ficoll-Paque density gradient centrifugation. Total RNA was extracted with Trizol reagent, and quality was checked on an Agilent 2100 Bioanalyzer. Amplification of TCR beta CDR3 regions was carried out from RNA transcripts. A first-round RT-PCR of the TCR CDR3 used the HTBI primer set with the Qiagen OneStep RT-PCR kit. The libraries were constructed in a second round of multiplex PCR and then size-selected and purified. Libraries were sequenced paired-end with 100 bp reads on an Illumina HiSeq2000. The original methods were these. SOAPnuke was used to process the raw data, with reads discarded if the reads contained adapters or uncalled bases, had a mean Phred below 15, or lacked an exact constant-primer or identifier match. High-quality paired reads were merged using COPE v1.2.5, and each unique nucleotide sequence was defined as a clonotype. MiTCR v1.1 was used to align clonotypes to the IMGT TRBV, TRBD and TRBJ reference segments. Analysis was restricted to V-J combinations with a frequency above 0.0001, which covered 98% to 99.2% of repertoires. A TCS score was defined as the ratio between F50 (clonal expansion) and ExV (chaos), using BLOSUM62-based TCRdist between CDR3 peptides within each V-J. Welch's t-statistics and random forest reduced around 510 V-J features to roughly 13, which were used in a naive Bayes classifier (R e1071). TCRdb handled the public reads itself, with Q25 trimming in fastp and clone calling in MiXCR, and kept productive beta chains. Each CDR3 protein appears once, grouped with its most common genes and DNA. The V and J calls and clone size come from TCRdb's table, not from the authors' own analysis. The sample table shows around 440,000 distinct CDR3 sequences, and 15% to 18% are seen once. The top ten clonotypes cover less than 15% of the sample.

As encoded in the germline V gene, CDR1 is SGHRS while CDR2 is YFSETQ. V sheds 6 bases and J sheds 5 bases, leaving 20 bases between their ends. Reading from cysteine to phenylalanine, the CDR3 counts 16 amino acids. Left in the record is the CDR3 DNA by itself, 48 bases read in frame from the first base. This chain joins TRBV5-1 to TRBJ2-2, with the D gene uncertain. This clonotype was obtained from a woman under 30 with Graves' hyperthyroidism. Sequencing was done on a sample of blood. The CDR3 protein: CASTLLSRGGTGELFF. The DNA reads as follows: TGCGCCAGCACCCTGCTTAGCAGAGGTGGGACCGGGGAGCTGTTTTTT. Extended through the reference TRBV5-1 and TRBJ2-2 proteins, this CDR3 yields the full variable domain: KAGVTQTPRYLIKTRGQQVTLSCSPISGHRSVSWYQQTPGQGLQFLFEYFSETQRNKGNFPGRFSGRQFSNSRSEMNVSTLELGDSALYLCASTLLSRGGTGELFFGEGSRLTVL.